This T cell receptor (beta chain) was identified during a study of blood T cell repertoires in COVID-19. Original methodology: Quantification of nucleated cells was approximated via reference gene primer amplification. The table came from immunoSEQ multiplex PCR; TCRdb's copy has only in-frame clones and leaves some out. That table is the source of V, J and clone size, and D and trimming were worked out from the DNA. The table shows some 95,000 clones, with 70% to 90% occurring only once. Losses at the gene ends were 0 bases for V and 7 bases for J; bases not matched to a gene: 12. Germline loops: CDR1 SGDLS, CDR2 YYNGEE. The CDR3 is 16 amino acids.

The source is a man between 65 and 85 years old with acute or convalescent COVID-19. This rearrangement joins TRBV9 to TRBJ1-1; 7 bases map to TRBD1. Input material: peripheral blood. Here the CDR3 reads CASSVVGGQPEDEAFF. DNA for the CDR3: TGTGCCAGCAGCGTAGTAGGGGGACAGCCTGAGGATGAAGCTTTCTTT.